This T cell receptor beta chain was sequenced for a study of blood T cell repertoires in COVID-19. Turning to the study itself: Acute and convalescent COVID-19 specimens originated in the United States, Italy and Spain. Sources were T cells, B-cell-depleted T cells, or PBMCs; the material itself was cDNA or gDNA.

This CDR3 has 17 residues. Germline-derived CDR1 and CDR2 are MGHRA and YSYEKL. V lost 0 bases to trimming and J lost 5 bases, with 20 bases between them. Assay used: immunoSEQ multiplex PCR; TCRdb lists only in-frame clones, some missing. The sample consists of roughly 440,000 clones, about 87% of them appearing once. The V call is TRBV4-1, the J call TRBJ2-7; possible D gene TRBD2, 6 bases. The clonotype originates from a woman aged 45-65 years with COVID-19, enrolled during active disease. The sequenced sample consisted of peripheral blood. The CDR3 protein is CASSQDRIDWGVNEQYF. In nucleotides, the CDR3 is TGCGCCAGCAGCCAAGATCGCATAGACTGGGGGGTGAACGAGCAGTACTTC.